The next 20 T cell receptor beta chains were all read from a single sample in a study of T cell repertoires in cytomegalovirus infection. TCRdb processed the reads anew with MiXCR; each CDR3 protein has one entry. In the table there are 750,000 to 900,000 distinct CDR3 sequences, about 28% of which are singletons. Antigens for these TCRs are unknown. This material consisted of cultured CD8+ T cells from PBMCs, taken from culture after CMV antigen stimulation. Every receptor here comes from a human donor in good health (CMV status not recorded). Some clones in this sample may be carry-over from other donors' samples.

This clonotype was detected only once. CDR3 nucleotide sequence: TGTGCCAGCAGCTTAGATAGCCCCCTGGACAGGACGGTAATTCCCAGGCTGTTTTTT. Translating it yields CASSLDSPLDRTVIPRLFF. The V gene is TRBV11-2, the J gene TRBJ2-2; 7 bases match TRBD1. Losses at the gene ends were 0 bases for V and 13 bases for J; bases not matched to a gene: 23. The CDR3 has 19 amino acids. In germline, CDR1 is SGHAT, CDR2 FQNNGV. Filled out from reference TRBV11-2 and TRBJ2-2, the complete variable domain reads EAGVAQSPRYKIIEKRQSVAFWCNPISGHATLYWYQQILGQGPKLLIQFQNNGVVDDSQLPKDRFSAERLKGVDSTLKIQPAKLEDSAVYLCASSLDSPLDRTVIPRLFFGEGSRLTVL.

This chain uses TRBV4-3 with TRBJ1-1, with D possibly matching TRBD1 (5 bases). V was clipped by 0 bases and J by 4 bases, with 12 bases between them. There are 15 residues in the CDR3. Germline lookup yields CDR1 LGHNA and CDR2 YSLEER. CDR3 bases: TGCGCCAGCAGCCAAGACCGGGGGGAGGGCACTGAAGCTTTCTTT. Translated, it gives CASSQDRGEGTEAFF.

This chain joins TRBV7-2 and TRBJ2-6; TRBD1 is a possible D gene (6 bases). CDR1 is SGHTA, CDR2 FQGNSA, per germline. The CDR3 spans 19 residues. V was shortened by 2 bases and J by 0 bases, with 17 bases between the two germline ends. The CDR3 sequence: CASSLCHRAGLSGANVLTF. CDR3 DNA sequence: TGTGCCAGCAGCTTATGCCACAGGGCCGGTCTCTCTGGGGCCAACGTCCTGACTTTC.

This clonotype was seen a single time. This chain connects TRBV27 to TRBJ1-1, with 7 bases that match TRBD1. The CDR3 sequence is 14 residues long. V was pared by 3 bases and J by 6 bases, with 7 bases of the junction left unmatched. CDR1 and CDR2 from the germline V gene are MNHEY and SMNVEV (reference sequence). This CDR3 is CASSLGGGWAEAFF. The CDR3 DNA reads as TGTGCCAGCAGTTTGGGAGGGGGCTGGGCTGAAGCTTTCTTT.

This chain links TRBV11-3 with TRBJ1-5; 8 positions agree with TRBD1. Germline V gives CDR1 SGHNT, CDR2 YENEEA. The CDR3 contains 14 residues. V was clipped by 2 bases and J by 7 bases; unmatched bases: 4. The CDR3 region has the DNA TGTGCCAGCAGCTTAATGGACAGGGCACAGCCCCAGCATTTT. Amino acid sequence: CASSLMDRAQPQHF.

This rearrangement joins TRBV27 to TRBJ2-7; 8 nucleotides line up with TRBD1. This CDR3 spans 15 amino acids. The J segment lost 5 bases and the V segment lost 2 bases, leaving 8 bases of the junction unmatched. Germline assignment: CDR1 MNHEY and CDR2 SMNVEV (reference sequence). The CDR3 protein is CASSLLPGTGDEQYF. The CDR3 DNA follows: TGTGCCAGCAGTTTACTCCCCGGGACAGGCGACGAGCAGTACTTC.

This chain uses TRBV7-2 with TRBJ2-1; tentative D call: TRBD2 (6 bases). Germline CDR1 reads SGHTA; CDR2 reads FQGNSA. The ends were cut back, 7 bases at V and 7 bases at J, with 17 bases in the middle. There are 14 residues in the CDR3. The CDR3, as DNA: TGTGCCAGCACCCCCCGAATGGGGGGAAATGAGCAGTTCTTC. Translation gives CASTPRMGGNEQFF.

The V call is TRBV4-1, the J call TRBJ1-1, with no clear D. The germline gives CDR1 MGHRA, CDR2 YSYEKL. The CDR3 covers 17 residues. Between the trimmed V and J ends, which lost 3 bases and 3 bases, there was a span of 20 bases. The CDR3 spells CASSHNQLLAGDTEAFF. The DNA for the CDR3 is TGCGCCAGCAGCCACAATCAGCTCCTAGCTGGGGACACTGAAGCTTTCTTT.

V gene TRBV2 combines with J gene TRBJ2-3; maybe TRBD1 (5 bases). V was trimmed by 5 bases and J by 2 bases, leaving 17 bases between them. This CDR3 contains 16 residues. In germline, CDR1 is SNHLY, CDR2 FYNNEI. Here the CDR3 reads CASSSGHSYFTDTQYF. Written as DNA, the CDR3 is TGTGCCAGCAGTTCAGGACATTCCTACTTCACAGATACGCAGTATTTT.

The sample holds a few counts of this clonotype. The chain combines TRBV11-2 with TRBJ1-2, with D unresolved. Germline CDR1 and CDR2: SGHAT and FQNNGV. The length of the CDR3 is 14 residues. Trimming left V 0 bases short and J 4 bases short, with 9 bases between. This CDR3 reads CASSLESAGYGYTF. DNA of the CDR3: TGTGCCAGCAGCTTAGAGTCAGCTGGCTATGGCTACACCTTC.

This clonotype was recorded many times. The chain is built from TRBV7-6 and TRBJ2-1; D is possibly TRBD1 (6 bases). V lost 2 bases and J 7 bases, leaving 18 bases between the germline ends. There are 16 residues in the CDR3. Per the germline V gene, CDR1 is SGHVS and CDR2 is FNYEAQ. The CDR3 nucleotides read TGTGCCAGCAGCTTACTAGGGTTCCAGGGGAATAATGAGCAGTTCTTC. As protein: CASSLLGFQGNNEQFF. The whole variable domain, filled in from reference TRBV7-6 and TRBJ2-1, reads GAGVSQSPRYKVTKRGQDVALRCDPISGHVSLYWYRQALGQGPEFLTYFNYEAQQDKSGLPNDRFSAERPEGSISTLTIQRTEQRDSAMYRCASSLLGFQGNNEQFFGPGTRLTVL.

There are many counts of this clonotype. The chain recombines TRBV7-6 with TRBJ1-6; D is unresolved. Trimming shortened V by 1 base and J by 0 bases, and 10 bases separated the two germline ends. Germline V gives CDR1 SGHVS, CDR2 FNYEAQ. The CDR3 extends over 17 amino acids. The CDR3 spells CASSLVGESSYNSPLHF. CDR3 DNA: TGTGCCAGCAGCTTAGTGGGCGAGAGCTCCTATAATTCACCCCTCCACTTT.

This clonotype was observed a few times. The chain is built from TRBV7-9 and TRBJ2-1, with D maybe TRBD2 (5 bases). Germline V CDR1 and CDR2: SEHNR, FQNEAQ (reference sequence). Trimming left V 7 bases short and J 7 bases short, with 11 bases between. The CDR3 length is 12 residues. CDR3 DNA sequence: TGTGCCAGCACCCTTAGGAGGAATGAGCAGTTCTTC. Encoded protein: CASTLRRNEQFF.

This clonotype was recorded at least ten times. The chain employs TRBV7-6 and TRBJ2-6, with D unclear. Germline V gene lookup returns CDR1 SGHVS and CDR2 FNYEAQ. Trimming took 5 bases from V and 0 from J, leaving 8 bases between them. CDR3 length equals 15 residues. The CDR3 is CASSVQSSGANVLTF. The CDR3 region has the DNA TGTGCCAGCAGCGTCCAGAGCTCTGGGGCCAACGTCCTGACTTTC.

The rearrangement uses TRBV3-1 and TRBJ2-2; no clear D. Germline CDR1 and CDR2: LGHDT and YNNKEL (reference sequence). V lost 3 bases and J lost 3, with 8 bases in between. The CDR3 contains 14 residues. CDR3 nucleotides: TGTGCCAGCAGCCATGAACTCTACACCGGGGAGCTGTTTTTT. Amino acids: CASSHELYTGELFF.

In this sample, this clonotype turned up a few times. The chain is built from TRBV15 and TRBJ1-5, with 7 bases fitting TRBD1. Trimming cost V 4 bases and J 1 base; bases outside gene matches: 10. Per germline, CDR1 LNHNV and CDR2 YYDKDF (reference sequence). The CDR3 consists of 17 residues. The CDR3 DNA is TGTGCCACCAGCACAACAAGGAGGGGGCAGAGCAATCAGCCCCAGCATTTT. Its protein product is CATSTTRRGQSNQPQHF. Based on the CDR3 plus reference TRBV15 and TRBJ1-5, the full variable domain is DAMVIQNPRYQVTQFGKPVTLSCSQTLNHNVMYWYQQKSSQAPKLLFHYYDKDFNNEADTPDNFQSRRPNTSFCFLDIRSPGLGDTAMYLCATSTTRRGQSNQPQHFGDGTRLSIL.

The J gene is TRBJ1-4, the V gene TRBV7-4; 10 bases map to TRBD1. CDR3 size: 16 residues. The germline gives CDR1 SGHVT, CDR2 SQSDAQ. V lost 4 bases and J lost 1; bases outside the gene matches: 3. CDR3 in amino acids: CASSSGQGRTNEKLFF. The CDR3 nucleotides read TGTGCCAGCAGCTCGGGACAGGGGAGAACTAATGAAAAACTGTTTTTT.

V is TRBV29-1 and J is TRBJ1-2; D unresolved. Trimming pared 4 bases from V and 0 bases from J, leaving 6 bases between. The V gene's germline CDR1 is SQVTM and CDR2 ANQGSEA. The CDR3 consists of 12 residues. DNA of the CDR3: TGCAGCGTTGTTCGAACTAACTATGGCTACACCTTC. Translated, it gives CSVVRTNYGYTF.

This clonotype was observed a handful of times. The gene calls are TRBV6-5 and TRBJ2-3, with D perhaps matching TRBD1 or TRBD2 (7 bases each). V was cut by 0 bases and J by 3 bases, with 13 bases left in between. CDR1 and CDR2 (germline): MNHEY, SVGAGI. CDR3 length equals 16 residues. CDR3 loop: CASSYSPGGGTDTQYF. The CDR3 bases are TGTGCCAGCAGTTACTCGCCAGGGGGAGGGACAGATACGCAGTATTTT.

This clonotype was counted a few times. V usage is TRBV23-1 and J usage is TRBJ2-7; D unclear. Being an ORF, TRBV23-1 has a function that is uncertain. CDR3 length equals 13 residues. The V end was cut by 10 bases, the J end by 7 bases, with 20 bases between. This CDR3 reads CATQQSSVREQYF. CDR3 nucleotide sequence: TGCGCCACTCAACAGAGTTCGGTTCGGGAGCAGTACTTC.